The source of this T cell receptor beta chain is a study of T cell repertoires in cytomegalovirus infection. Study-level information: CMV infection and matching HLA type were both indicated by public TCR beta signatures.

This CDR3 region has 18 residues. Trimming shortened V by 5 bases and J by 0 bases, and 20 bases separated the two germline ends. Germline V gives CDR1 MNHEY, CDR2 SVGEGT. Each CDR3 protein gets one entry after TCRdb re-called the reads with MiXCR. This table holds fewer than 550,000 distinct CDR3 sequences, 26% found once. This clonotype was counted once. Its target is unknown. Findings and limits, study-wide: The study found HLA-C-restricted CMV-specific TCR beta clonotypes dominating the ex vivo response. Carriers of CMV plus the relevant HLA were identified by cumulative public TCR beta family frequency.

This receptor was obtained from a human donor in good health (CMV status not recorded). Some clones in this sample may be carry-over from other donors' samples. The sequenced sample was PBMCs. The chain uses TRBV6-2 or TRBV6-3 and TRBJ1-5; a possible D gene is TRBD1 (6 bases). The CDR3, as DNA: TGTGCCAGCAGTCCTGGAAGGTCAGGGGCTTATAGCAATCAGCCCCAGCATTTT. Its protein product is CASSPGRSGAYSNQPQHF.